This T cell receptor (beta chain) was observed in a study of T cell responses to AZD1222 COVID-19 vaccine. In its sample, this clone was seen a few times. Here immunoSEQ multiplex PCR was the method, and the copy in TCRdb shows in-frame clones only, minus some. The sample includes around 130,000 clones, more than 90% of them seen just once. This CDR3 is 13 amino acids long. V was cut by 4 bases and J by 4 bases, with 10 bases left in between. Germline V gives CDR1 SNHLY, CDR2 FYNNEI. V gene TRBV2 combines with J gene TRBJ1-2; possible D gene TRBD1, 5 bases. This specimen consisted of peripheral blood, obtained 28 days after the second AZD1222 dose. The clonotype was recovered from an adult who received the AZD1222 COVID-19 vaccine. The CDR3 sequence: CASSGQTIYGYTF. Written as DNA, the CDR3 is TGTGCCAGCAGTGGACAGACAATCTATGGCTACACCTTC.